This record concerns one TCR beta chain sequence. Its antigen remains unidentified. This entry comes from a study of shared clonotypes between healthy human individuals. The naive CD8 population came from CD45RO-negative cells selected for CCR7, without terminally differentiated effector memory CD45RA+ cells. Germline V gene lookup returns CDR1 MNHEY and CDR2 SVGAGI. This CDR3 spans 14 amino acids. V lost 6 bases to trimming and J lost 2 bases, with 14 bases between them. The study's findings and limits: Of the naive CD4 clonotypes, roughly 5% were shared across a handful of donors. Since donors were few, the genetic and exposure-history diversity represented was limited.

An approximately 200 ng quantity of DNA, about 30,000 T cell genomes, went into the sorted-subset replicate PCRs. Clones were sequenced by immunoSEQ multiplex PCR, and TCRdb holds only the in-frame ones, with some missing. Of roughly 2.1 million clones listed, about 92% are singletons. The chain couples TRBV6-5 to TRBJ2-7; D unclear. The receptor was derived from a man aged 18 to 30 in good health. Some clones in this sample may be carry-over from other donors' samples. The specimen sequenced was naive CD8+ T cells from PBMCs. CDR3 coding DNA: TGTGCCAGCAGCCCAGCCTACCAAACCTACGAGCAGTACTTC. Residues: CASSPAYQTYEQYF.